This is a list of T cell receptor beta chains from one sample in a study of control samples from healthy donors and cancer patients. Some clones are missing from TCRdb's copy, which holds only in-frame ones; the method was immunoSEQ multiplex PCR. The repertoire consists of about 40,000 clones, with roughly 90% occurring once and the leading ten covering roughly 3.5%. The sample consisted of blood. Receptors were obtained from a woman in her forties or fifties in good health. CDR3s include the opening cysteine and the closing phenylalanine or tryptophan. A D gene is named only where the DNA matches it firmly. Clone size appears in some rows only: once, few, many, or a class for an expanded clone.

DNA	CDR3	V	J	size	D
TGTGCCAGCTCGCAAAACAGAAACACCGGGGAGCTGTTTTTT	CASSQNRNTGELFF	TRBV18	TRBJ2-2	-	-
TGTGCCAGCAGTTACGGCCTAGGGACTAGCATTTACGAGCAGTACTTC	CASSYGLGTSIYEQYF	TRBV6-5	TRBJ2-7	-	TRBD2
TGTGCCAGCTGGGAGTCAACGGGTGTCTCTGGAAACACCATATATTTT	CASWESTGVSGNTIYF	TRBV28	TRBJ1-3	once	-
TGTGCCAGTAGTCGGGCGGGTTGGATGGATACGCAGTATTTT	CASSRAGWMDTQYF	TRBV19	TRBJ2-3	-	-
TGTGCCAGCAGCTTGAGGCTAGCGGGGGGCGGACCCCGGGGTGATACGCAGTATTTT	CASSLRLAGGGPRGDTQYF	TRBV7-8	TRBJ2-3	-	TRBD2
TGTGCCACCAGTGATCGGGCAGATACGCAGTATTTT	CATSDRADTQYF	TRBV24-1	TRBJ2-3	-	-
TGTGCCAGCAATCAGGAGAGCTCCTACGAGCAGTACTTC	CASNQESSYEQYF	TRBV2	TRBJ2-7	-	-
TGTGCCAGCAGCTTAGGGACACTCACTGAAGCTTTCTTT	CASSLGTLTEAFF	TRBV7-9	TRBJ1-1	-	-
TGTGCCAGCACCCGGACAGGGAGGAACACCGGGGAGCTGTTTTTT	CASTRTGRNTGELFF	TRBV9	TRBJ2-2	few	TRBD1
-	CASSTSGGEQYF	TRBV12-3/TRBV12-4	TRBJ2-7	-	-
TGTGCCAGCAGCGTAGGACCTGCGACAGGCGAAAAACTGTTTTTT	CASSVGPATGEKLFF	TRBV9	TRBJ1-4	-	-
TGCGCCAGCAGCTTGGGCGGGACGGGGGTGTATGAGCAGTTCTTC	CASSLGGTGVYEQFF	TRBV5-1	TRBJ2-1	-	-
TGTGCCAGCAGTTACTCGATCCTCGGCACCAACTATGGCTACACCTTC	CASSYSILGTNYGYTF	TRBV6-5	TRBJ1-2	-	-
TGTGCCAGCGGAGGACTACGGGGTGTCAATGAGCAGTTCTTC	CASGGLRGVNEQFF	TRBV25-1	TRBJ2-1	-	-
TGCGCCAGCAGCCAAGATATATGGGGGAGGGCACTGTTTTTT	CASSQDIWGRALFF	TRBV4-1	TRBJ1-4	-	-
TGTGCCAGTAGACCCGGGACAGGGGTGCCCAAAGCTTTCTTT	CASRPGTGVPKAFF	TRBV19	TRBJ1-1	-	TRBD1
TGTGCCATCAGTGCAGGGGGCTTGGGCACTGAAGCTTTCTTT	CAISAGGLGTEAFF	TRBV10-3	TRBJ1-1	-	TRBD1